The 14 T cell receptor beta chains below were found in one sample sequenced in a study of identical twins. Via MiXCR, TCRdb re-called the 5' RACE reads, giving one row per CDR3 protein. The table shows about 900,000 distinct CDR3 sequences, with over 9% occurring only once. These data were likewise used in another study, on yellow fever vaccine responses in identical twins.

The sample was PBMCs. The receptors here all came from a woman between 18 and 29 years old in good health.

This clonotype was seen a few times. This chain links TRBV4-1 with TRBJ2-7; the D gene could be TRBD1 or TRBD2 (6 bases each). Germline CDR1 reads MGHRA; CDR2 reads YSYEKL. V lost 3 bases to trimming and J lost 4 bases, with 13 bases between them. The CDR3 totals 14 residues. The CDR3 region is CASSQGGTPYEQYF. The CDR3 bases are TGCGCCAGCAGCCAGGGCGGGACACCTTACGAGCAGTACTTC.

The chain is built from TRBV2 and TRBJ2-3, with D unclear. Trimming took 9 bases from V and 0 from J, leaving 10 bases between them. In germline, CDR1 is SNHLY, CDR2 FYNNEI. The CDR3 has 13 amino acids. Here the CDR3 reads CARRAPSTDTQYF. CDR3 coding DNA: TGTGCCAGAAGAGCTCCAAGCACAGATACGCAGTATTTT.

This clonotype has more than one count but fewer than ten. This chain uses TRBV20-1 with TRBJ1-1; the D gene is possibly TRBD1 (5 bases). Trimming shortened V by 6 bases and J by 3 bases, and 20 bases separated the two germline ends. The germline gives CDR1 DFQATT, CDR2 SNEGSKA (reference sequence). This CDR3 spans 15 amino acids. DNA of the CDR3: TGCAGTGCCGGGGGGGGGACCCGAGGCGACACTGAAGCTTTCTTT. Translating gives CSAGGGTRGDTEAFF.

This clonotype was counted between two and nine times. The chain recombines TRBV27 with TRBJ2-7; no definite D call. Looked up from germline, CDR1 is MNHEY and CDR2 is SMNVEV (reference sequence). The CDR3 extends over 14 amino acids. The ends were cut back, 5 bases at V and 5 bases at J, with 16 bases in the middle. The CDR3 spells CASSTIPPVNEQYF. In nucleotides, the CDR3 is TGTGCCAGCAGTACCATACCCCCAGTCAACGAGCAGTACTTC.

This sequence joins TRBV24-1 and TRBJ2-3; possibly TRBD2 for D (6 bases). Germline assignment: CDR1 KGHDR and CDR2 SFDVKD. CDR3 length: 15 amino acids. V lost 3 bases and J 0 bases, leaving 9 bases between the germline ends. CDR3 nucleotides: TGTGCCACCAGTGATCCCCGGGGGAGCACAGATACGCAGTATTTT. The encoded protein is CATSDPRGSTDTQYF.

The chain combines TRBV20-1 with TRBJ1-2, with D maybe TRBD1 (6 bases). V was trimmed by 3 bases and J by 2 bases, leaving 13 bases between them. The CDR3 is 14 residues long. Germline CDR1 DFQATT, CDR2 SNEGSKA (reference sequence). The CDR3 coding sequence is TGCAGTGCTAGGCACCTCGGGACAAACTATGGCTACACCTTC. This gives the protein CSARHLGTNYGYTF.

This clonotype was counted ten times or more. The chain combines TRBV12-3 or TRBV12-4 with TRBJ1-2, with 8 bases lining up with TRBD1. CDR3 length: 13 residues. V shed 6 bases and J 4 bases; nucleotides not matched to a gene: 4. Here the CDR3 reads CASSPDRVYGYTF. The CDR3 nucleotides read TGTGCCAGCAGCCCGGACAGGGTCTATGGCTACACCTTC.

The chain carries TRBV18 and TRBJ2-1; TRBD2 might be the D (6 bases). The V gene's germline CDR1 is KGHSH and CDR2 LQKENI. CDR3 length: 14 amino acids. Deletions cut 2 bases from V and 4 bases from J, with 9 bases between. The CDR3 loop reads CASSPVAEYNEQFF. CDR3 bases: TGTGCCAGCTCACCAGTAGCGGAGTACAATGAGCAGTTCTTC.

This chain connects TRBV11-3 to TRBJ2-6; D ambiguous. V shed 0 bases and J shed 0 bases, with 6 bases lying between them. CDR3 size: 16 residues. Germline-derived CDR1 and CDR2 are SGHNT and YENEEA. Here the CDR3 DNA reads TGTGCCAGCAGCTTAGATACCGGCTCTGGGGCCAACGTCCTGACTTTC. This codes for CASSLDTGSGANVLTF.

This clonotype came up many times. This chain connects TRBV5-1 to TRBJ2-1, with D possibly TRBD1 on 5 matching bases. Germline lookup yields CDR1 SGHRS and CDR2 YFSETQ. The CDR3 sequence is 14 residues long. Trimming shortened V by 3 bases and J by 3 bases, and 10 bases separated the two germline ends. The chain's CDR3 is CASSSDRLYNEQFF. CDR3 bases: TGCGCCAGCAGCTCAGACAGACTCTACAATGAGCAGTTCTTC.

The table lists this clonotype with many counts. CDR3 protein: CASSSPPSRGLIDEQFF. In nucleotides, the CDR3 is TGTGCCAGCAGTTCCCCACCCTCCAGGGGGCTTATCGATGAGCAGTTCTTC. The chain links TRBV12-3 or TRBV12-4 to TRBJ2-1, with 8 bases that match TRBD1. Trimming removed 4 bases from V and 8 bases from J; junction bases left unmatched: 16. The CDR3 sequence is 17 residues long.

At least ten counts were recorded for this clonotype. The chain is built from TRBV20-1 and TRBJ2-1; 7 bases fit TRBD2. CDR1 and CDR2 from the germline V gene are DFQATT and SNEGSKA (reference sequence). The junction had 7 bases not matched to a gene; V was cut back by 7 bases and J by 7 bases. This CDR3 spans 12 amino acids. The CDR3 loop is CSGLADGNEQFF. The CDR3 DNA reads TGCAGTGGTCTAGCGGATGGAAATGAGCAGTTCTTC.

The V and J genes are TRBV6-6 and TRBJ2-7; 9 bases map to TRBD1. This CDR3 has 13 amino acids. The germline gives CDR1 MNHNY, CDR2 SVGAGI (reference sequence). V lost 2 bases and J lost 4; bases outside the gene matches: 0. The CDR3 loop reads CASSYDRGYEQYF. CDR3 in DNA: TGTGCCAGCAGTTACGACAGGGGGTACGAGCAGTACTTC.

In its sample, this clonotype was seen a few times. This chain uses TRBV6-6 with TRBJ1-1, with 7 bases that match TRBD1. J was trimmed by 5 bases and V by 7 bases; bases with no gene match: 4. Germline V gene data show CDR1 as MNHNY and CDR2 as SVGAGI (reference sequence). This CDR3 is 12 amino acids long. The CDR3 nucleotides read TGTGCCAGCACCACACAGGGGACTGAAGCTTTCTTT. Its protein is CASTTQGTEAFF.